This is a list of T cell receptor beta chains from one sample in a study of blood T cell repertoires in COVID-19. Method: immunoSEQ multiplex PCR; TCRdb's copy keeps in-frame clones and lacks some. This table holds roughly 230,000 clones, roughly 83% found once. The sample was peripheral blood. Receptors originate from a woman aged 50 to 60 with acute or convalescent COVID-19. The CDR3 runs from the conserved cysteine through the conserved F or W. The D gene is left open where the match is weak. Size is stated for part of the rows, as once, few or many counts, or as a class when the clone is expanded.

CDR3	DNA	length	size	V	J	D
CASRSGLAGGSSYEQYF	TGTGCCAGTAGGTCGGGCCTAGCGGGAGGATCATCCTACGAGCAGTACTTC	17	NA	TRBV19	TRBJ2-7	TRBD2
CASSLGLQDTGELFF	TGCGCCAGCAGCTTGGGCCTACAGGATACCGGGGAGCTGTTTTTT	15	NA	TRBV5-1	TRBJ2-2	NA
CASSERDSGELFF	TGTGCCAGCAGTGAACGGGATTCCGGGGAGCTGTTTTTT	13	NA	TRBV6-1	TRBJ2-2	NA
CASSQADRGHF	TGTGCCAGCAGCCAAGCAGACAGGGGCCACTTC	11	NA	TRBV4-2	TRBJ1-2	TRBD1
CASSRYRGSNYGYTF	TGTGCCAGCAGTCGGTACAGGGGGTCTAACTATGGCTACACCTTC	15	NA	TRBV27	TRBJ1-2	TRBD1
CASSVSGLAVTDTQYF	TGTGCCAGTAGTGTCTCGGGACTAGCGGTCACAGATACGCAGTATTTT	16	NA	TRBV19	TRBJ2-3	TRBD2
CASSFWGDGEAFF	TGCGCCAGCAGCTTTTGGGGGGACGGTGAAGCTTTCTTT	13	NA	TRBV5-1	TRBJ1-1	NA
CASSIVVGETEAFF	TGTGCCAGTAGTATAGTCGTAGGGGAAACTGAAGCTTTCTTT	14	NA	TRBV19	TRBJ1-1	NA
CSATSGYEQYF	TGCAGTGCTACCTCGGGCTACGAGCAGTACTTC	11	NA	TRBV20-1	TRBJ2-7	NA
CASSQVTSGYNEQFF	TGTGCCAGCAGCCAAGTAACTAGCGGATACAATGAGCAGTTCTTC	15	NA	TRBV3-1/TRBV3-2	TRBJ2-1	TRBD2
CASSTRAREQYF	TGTGCCAGCAGTACCAGGGCTAGGGAGCAGTACTTC	12	NA	TRBV28	TRBJ2-7	NA
CASSWGGLEQFF	TGTGCCAGCAGTTGGGGGGGACTTGAGCAGTTCTTC	12	NA	TRBV6-2/TRBV6-3	TRBJ2-1	TRBD2
CASRGLTSGITDTQYF	TGCGCCAGCAGGGGATTGACTAGCGGGATCACAGATACGCAGTATTTT	16	NA	TRBV10-2	TRBJ2-3	TRBD2
CASSSKTSGGNEQFF	TGTGCCAGCAGCTCGAAGACTAGCGGGGGGAATGAGCAGTTCTTC	15	NA	TRBV5-4	TRBJ2-1	TRBD2
CASSVEGQHTQYF	TGTGCCAGCAGCGTAGAGGGGCAGCATACGCAGTATTTT	13	NA	TRBV9	TRBJ2-3	NA
CASSITGTSSHNEQFF	TGTGCCAGCAGCATTACCGGGACTAGTAGCCACAATGAGCAGTTCTTC	16	NA	TRBV3-1/TRBV3-2	TRBJ2-1	TRBD2
CASRATSGSVVEQFF	TGTGCCAGCAGAGCGACTAGCGGGTCGGTCGTGGAGCAGTTCTTC	15	NA	TRBV2	TRBJ2-1	TRBD2
CASSLSGPLNEQYF	TGTGCCAGCAGTTTATCTGGGCCCCTCAACGAGCAGTACTTC	14	once	TRBV27	TRBJ2-7	NA